A single sample gave rise to the 16 T cell receptor beta chains below, sequenced in a study of T cell changes during pregnancy in multiple sclerosis. Generated by immunoSEQ multiplex PCR, the TCRdb table keeps only in-frame clones and is missing some. The table includes almost 50,000 clones, about 91% detected once. The sequencing here drew on peripheral blood, taken after pregnancy. All receptors derive from a female donor with multiple sclerosis, enrolled in a pregnancy study.

The CDR3 coding sequence is TGTGCCAGCAGCGAGGGGGGGACAGGGGATGGCTACACCTTC. It codes for CASSEGGTGDGYTF. The rearrangement links TRBV9 to TRBJ1-2, with 10 bases matching TRBD1. In germline, CDR1 is SGDLS, CDR2 YYNGEE. The CDR3 totals 14 residues. With 3 bases clipped from V and 6 bases from J, the junction kept 5 bases outside the gene matches.

This clone was seen a single time. The chain employs TRBV27 and TRBJ1-4, with D possibly being TRBD1 (6 bases). Germline V CDR1 and CDR2: MNHEY, SMNVEV (reference sequence). CDR3 length: 14 residues. Trimming took 5 bases from V and 4 from J, leaving 11 bases between them. This chain's CDR3 is CASSQTGFNEKLFF. CDR3 nucleotides: TGTGCCAGCAGTCAGACAGGATTTAATGAAAAACTGTTTTTT.

The chain couples TRBV7-2 to TRBJ2-3; perhaps TRBD2 as D (7 bases). V lost 3 bases and J lost 5, with 15 bases in between. The CDR3 extends over 15 amino acids. The V gene's germline CDR1 is SGHTA and CDR2 FQGNSA. The CDR3 is CASSFRAGAVDTQYF. CDR3 nucleotides: TGTGCCAGCAGCTTTCGGGCGGGGGCCGTAGATACGCAGTATTTT.

The chain recombines TRBV15 with TRBJ2-5, with TRBD2 as a possible D gene (6 bases). Looked up from germline, CDR1 is LNHNV and CDR2 is YYDKDF (reference sequence). The CDR3 is made up of 15 amino acids. V shed 3 bases and J shed 3 bases, with 14 bases lying between them. As DNA, the CDR3 is TGTGCCACCAGCAGCCGGGGGTCGGGGGAAGAGACCCAGTACTTC. This gives the protein CATSSRGSGEETQYF.

The chain is built from TRBV10-3 and TRBJ2-1; TRBD2 is a possible D gene (6 bases). Trimming stripped 0 bases from V and 4 bases from J, with 10 bases between. This CDR3 is built from 15 residues. Looked up from germline, CDR1 is ENHRY and CDR2 is SYGVKD. CDR3 region: CAISESGTGYNEQFF. The CDR3 region has the DNA TGTGCCATCAGTGAGTCGGGGACTGGTTACAATGAGCAGTTCTTC.

This rearrangement joins TRBV29-1 to TRBJ1-4; maybe TRBD1 (5 bases). Germline V lookup: CDR1 SQVTM, CDR2 ANQGSEA. V gave up 4 bases and J gave up 8 bases, with 14 bases separating them. The CDR3 spans 13 residues. The CDR3 nucleotides read TGCAGCGTTGGAGGAGGGGTTGGCGAAAAACTGTTTTTT. This translates into CSVGGGVGEKLFF. The complete variable domain, with remaining parts taken from reference TRBV29-1 and TRBJ1-4, reads SAVISQKPSRDICQRGTSLTIQCQVDSQVTMMFWYRQQPGQSLTLIATANQGSEATYESGFVIDKFPISRPNLTFSTLTVSNMSPEDSSIYLCSVGGGVGEKLFFGSGTQLSVL.

V usage is TRBV7-2 and J usage is TRBJ1-1, with 9 bases identical to TRBD1. After removal of 5 bases from V and 3 bases from J, the junction contained 7 bases not matched to a gene. The CDR3 runs 15 residues. Germline V CDR1 and CDR2: SGHTA, FQGNSA. The CDR3 sequence: CASSGTGGAYTEAFF. The CDR3 coding sequence is TGTGCCAGCAGCGGTACAGGGGGCGCGTACACTGAAGCTTTCTTT.

The rearrangement uses TRBV7-2 and TRBJ2-7; D perhaps matches TRBD1 (5 bases). V lost 2 bases to trimming and J lost 2 bases, with 13 bases between them. This CDR3 is 15 amino acids long. The germline V gene encodes CDR1 SGHTA and CDR2 FQGNSA. CDR3 bases: TGTGCCAGCAGCTTACAGGTCGCAGGGACCTACGAGCAGTACTTC. Translated, it gives CASSLQVAGTYEQYF.

This clone was detected only once. The chain carries TRBV19 and TRBJ1-4; TRBD1 matches at 7 bases. CDR1 LNHDA and CDR2 SQIVND come from the germline V gene (reference sequence). This CDR3 has 15 amino acids. Trimming cost V 4 bases and J 4 bases; bases outside gene matches: 6. This CDR3 reads CASSTGGRSNEKLFF. For the CDR3, the DNA is TGTGCCAGTAGTACAGGGGGAAGAAGTAATGAAAAACTGTTTTTT.

This sequence joins TRBV5-6 and TRBJ2-5; D gene uncertain. There are 14 residues in the CDR3. CDR1 is SGHDT, CDR2 YYEEEE, per germline. V was shortened by 0 bases and J by 4 bases, with 10 bases between the two germline ends. DNA of the CDR3: TGTGCCAGCAGCTTGGATCCGGTATCAGAGACCCAGTACTTC. It translates to CASSLDPVSETQYF. Full variable domain (outside the CDR3, taken from reference TRBV5-6 and TRBJ2-5): DAGVTQSPTHLIKTRGQQVTLRCSPKSGHDTVSWYQQALGQGPQFIFQYYEEEERQRGNFPDRFSGHQFPNYSSELNVNALLLGDSALYLCASSLDPVSETQYFGPGTRLLVL.

V is TRBV25-1 and J is TRBJ1-2, with 7 bases identical to TRBD1. Germline CDR1 reads MGHDK; CDR2 reads SYGVNS. The ends lost 2 bases at V and 4 bases at J; junction bases unmatched: 4. The CDR3 runs 14 residues. CDR3 protein: CASSEGGTAYGYTF. The CDR3 DNA reads TGTGCCAGCAGTGAAGGGGGGACAGCCTATGGCTACACCTTC.

The rearrangement joins TRBV2 to TRBJ2-3, with TRBD2 matching 14 bases. The CDR3 spans 15 residues. The V gene's germline CDR1 is SNHLY and CDR2 FYNNEI. The junction had 10 bases not matched to a gene; V was cut back by 7 bases and J by 10 bases. The CDR3 loop reads CASKTSGGVSQPQYF. CDR3 bases: TGTGCCAGCAAGACTAGCGGGGGGGTCTCCCAGCCGCAGTATTTT.

The chain combines TRBV6-5 with TRBJ1-2; a weak D match, TRBD1 (5 bases). From germline, CDR1 is MNHEY and CDR2 SVGAGI. CDR3 length: 12 amino acids. The ends were cut back, 4 bases at V and 8 bases at J, with 11 bases in the middle. The CDR3 sequence is CASSFRAGGYTF. Here the CDR3 DNA reads TGTGCCAGCAGTTTCAGGGCTGGAGGCTACACCTTC.

This CDR3 reads CASSTPTIGNTEAFF. In DNA form, the CDR3 reads TGTGCCAGCTCCACCCCGACTATCGGGAACACTGAAGCTTTCTTT. The rearrangement uses TRBV18 and TRBJ1-1; no definite D call. Trimming removed 6 bases from V and 1 base from J, with 15 bases in between. The CDR3 extends over 15 amino acids. The germline V gene has CDR1 KGHSH and CDR2 LQKENI. Looking up the rest from reference TRBV18 and TRBJ1-1 gives the full variable domain: NAGVMQNPRHLVRRRGQEARLRCSPMKGHSHVYWYRQLPEEGLKFMVYLQKENIIDESGMPKERFSAEFPKEGPSILRIQQVVRGDSAAYFCASSTPTIGNTEAFFGQGTRLTVV.

This rearrangement joins TRBV18 to TRBJ2-1, with a weak D call TRBD2 (5 bases). The CDR3 spans 16 residues. Germline V gives CDR1 KGHSH, CDR2 LQKENI. The ends were cut back, 3 bases at V and 0 bases at J, with 12 bases in the middle. The CDR3 DNA is TGTGCCAGCTCACCCAGACTTGGGAGCTCCTACAATGAGCAGTTCTTC. Amino acids: CASSPRLGSSYNEQFF.

The V call is TRBV6-1, the J call TRBJ2-5; 8 nucleotides align to TRBD2. Germline V lookup: CDR1 MNHNS, CDR2 SASEGT. J was trimmed by 5 bases and V by 2 bases; bases with no gene match: 10. This CDR3 region has 16 residues. The CDR3 bases are TGTGCCAGCAGTGAATTGAGCGGGGGCCCTTGGGAGACCCAGTACTTC. Encoded protein: CASSELSGGPWETQYF.